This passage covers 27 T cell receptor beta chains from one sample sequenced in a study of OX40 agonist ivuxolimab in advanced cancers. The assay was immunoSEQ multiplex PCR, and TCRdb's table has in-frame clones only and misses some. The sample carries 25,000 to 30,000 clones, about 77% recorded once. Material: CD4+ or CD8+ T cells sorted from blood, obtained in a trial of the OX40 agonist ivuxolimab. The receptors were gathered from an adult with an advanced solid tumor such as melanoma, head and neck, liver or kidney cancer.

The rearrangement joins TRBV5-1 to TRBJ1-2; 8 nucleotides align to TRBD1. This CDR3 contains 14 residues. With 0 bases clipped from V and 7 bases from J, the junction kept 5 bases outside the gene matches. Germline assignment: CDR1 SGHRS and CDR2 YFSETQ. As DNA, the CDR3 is TGCGCCAGCAGCTTGGGGACAGGGTTATTTGGCTACACCTTC. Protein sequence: CASSLGTGLFGYTF.

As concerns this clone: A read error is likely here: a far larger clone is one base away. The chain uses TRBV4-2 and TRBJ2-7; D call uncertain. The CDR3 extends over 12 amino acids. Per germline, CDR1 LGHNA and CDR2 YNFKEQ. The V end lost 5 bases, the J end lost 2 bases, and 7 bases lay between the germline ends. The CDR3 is CASSLGTYEQYF. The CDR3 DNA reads TGTGCCAGCAGCTTGGGGACCTACGAGCAGTACTTC.

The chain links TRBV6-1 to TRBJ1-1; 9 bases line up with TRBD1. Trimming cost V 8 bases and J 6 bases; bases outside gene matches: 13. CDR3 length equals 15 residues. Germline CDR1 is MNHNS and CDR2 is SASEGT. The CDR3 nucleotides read TGTGCCAGCGGATTAATACAGGGGGCGCTTTCTGAAGCTTTCTTT. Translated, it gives CASGLIQGALSEAFF.

The CDR3, as DNA: TGTGCCAGCAGCTTGGAGGGGCGATCAGGGCAGCCCCAGCATTTT. This sequence encodes CASSLEGRSGQPQHF. The V call is TRBV7-9, the J call TRBJ1-5; TRBD1 might be the D (5 bases). The CDR3 runs to 15 residues. Per germline, CDR1 SEHNR and CDR2 FQNEAQ (reference sequence). V shed 3 bases and J shed 7 bases, with 16 bases lying between them.

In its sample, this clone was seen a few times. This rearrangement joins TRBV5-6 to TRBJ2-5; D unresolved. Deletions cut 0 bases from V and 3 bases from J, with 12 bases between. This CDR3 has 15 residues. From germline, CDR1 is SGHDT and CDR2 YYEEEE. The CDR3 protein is CASSLARQGKETQYF. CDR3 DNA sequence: TGTGCCAGCAGCTTGGCCAGACAAGGCAAAGAGACCCAGTACTTC. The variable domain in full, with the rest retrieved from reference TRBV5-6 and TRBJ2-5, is DAGVTQSPTHLIKTRGQQVTLRCSPKSGHDTVSWYQQALGQGPQFIFQYYEEEERQRGNFPDRFSGHQFPNYSSELNVNALLLGDSALYLCASSLARQGKETQYFGPGTRLLVL.

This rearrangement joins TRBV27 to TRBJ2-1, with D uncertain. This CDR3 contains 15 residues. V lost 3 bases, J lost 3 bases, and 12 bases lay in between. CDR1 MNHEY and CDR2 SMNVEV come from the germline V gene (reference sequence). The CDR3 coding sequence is TGTGCCAGCAGTTTGGCGGCAGCCCTCTACAATGAGCAGTTCTTC. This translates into CASSLAAALYNEQFF.

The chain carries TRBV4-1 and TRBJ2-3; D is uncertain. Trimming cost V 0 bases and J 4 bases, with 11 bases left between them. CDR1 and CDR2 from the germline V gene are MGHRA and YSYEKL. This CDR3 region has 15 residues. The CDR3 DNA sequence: TGCGCCAGCAGCCAAGATGCCCAGGCCCCAGATACGCAGTATTTT. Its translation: CASSQDAQAPDTQYF.

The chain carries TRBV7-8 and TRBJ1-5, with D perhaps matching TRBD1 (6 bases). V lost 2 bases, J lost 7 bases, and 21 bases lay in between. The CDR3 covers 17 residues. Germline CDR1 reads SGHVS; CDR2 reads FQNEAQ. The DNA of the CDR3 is TGTGCCAGCAGCTTATCCACCGACAGGCCCTTGAGACAGCCCCAGCATTTT. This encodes CASSLSTDRPLRQPQHF.

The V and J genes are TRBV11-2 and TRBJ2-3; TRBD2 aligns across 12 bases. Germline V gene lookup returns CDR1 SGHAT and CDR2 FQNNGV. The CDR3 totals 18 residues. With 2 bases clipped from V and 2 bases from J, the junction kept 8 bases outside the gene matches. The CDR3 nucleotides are TGTGCCAGCAGCTTACCCGTCGGACTAGCGGGGATCACAGATACGCAGTATTTT. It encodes CASSLPVGLAGITDTQYF.

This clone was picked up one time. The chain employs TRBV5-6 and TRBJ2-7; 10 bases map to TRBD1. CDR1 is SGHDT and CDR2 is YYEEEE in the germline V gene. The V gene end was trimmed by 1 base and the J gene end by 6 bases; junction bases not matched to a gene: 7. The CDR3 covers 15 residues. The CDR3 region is CASSLTTGQGSEQYF. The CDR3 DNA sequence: TGTGCCAGCAGCTTGACGACGGGACAGGGGTCCGAGCAGTACTTC. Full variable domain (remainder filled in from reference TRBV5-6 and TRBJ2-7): DAGVTQSPTHLIKTRGQQVTLRCSPKSGHDTVSWYQQALGQGPQFIFQYYEEEERQRGNFPDRFSGHQFPNYSSELNVNALLLGDSALYLCASSLTTGQGSEQYFGPGTRLTVT.

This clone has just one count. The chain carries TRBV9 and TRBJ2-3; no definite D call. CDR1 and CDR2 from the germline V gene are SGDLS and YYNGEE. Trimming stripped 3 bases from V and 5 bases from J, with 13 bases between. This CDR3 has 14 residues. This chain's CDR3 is CASSAELAGDTQYF. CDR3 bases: TGTGCCAGCAGCGCCGAACTCGCCGGAGATACGCAGTATTTT.

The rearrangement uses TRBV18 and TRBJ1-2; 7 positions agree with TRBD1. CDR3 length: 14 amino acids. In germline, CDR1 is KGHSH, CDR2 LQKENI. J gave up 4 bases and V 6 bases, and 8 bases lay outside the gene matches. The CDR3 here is CASSPPGQIYGYTF. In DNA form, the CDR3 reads TGTGCCAGCTCTCCTCCGGGACAGATCTATGGCTACACCTTC.

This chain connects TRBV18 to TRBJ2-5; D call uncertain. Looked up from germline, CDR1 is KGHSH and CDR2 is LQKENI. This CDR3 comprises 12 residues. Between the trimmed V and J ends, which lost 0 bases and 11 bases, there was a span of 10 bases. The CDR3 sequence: CASSPPVGSQYF. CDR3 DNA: TGTGCCAGCTCACCACCGGTCGGTTCTCAGTACTTC.

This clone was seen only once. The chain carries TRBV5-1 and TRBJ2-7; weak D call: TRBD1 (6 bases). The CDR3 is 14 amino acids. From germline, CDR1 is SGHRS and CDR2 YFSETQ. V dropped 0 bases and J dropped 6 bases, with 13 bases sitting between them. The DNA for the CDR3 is TGCGCCAGCAGCTTGGAACAGGGTTATGCCGAGCAGTACTTC. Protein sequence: CASSLEQGYAEQYF.

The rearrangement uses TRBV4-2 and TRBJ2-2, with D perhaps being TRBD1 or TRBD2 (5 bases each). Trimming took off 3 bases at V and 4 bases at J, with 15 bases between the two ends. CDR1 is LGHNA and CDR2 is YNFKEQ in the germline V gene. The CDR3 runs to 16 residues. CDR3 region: CASSQEEGDPTGELFF. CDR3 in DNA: TGTGCCAGCAGCCAGGAAGAAGGGGACCCCACCGGGGAGCTGTTTTTT.

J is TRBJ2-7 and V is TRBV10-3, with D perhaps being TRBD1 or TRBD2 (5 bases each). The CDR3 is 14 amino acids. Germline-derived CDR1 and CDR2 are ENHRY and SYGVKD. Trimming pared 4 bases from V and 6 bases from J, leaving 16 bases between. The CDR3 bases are TGTGCCATCAGTGGGGCAGGGAGAGCCGGCGAGCAGTACTTC. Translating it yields CAISGAGRAGEQYF.

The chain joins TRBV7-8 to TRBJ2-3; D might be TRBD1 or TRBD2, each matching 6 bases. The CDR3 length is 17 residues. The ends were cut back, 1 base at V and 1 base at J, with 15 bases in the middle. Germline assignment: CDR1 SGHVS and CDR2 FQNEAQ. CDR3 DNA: TGTGCCAGCAGCTTAGGGAGCCGGAGGGGGGGCACAGATACGCAGTATTTT. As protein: CASSLGSRRGGTDTQYF. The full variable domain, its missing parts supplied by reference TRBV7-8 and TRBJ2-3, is GAGVSQSPRYKVAKRGQDVALRCDPISGHVSLFWYQQALGQGPEFLTYFQNEAQLDKSGLPSDRFFAERPEGSVSTLKIQRTQQEDSAVYLCASSLGSRRGGTDTQYFGPGTRLTVL.

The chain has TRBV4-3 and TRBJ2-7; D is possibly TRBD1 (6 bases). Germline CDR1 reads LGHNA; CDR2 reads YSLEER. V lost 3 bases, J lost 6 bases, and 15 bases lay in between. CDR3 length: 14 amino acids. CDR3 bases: TGCGCCAGCAGCCAGGGCCTAACAGGGTTCGAGCAGTACTTC. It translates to CASSQGLTGFEQYF.

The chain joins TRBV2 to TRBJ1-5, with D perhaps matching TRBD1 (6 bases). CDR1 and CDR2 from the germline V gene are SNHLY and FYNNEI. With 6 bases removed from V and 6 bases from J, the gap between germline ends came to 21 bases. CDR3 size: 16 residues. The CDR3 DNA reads TGTGCCAGCAGCGGTTCTCGGGACACTCGGGGTCAGCCCCAGCATTTT. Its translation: CASSGSRDTRGQPQHF.

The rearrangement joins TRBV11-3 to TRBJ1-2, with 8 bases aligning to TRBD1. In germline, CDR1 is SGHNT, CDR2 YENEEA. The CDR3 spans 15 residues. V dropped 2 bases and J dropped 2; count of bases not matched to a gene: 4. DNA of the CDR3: TGTGCCAGCAGCTTATTGGGACAGGAGAACTATGGCTACACCTTC. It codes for CASSLLGQENYGYTF.

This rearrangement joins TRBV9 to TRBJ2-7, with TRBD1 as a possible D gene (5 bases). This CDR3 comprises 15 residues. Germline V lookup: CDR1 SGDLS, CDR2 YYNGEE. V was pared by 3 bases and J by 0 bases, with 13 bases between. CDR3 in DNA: TGTGCCAGCAGCGCAGCTCTAGGGGCCTCCTACGAGCAGTACTTC. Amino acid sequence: CASSAALGASYEQYF.

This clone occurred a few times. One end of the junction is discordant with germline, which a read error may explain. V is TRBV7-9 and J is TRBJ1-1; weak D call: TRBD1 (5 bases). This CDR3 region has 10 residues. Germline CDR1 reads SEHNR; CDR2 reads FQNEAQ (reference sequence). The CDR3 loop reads CASSLFDRSF. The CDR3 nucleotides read TGTGCCAGCAGCCTCTTCGACAGATCATTT.

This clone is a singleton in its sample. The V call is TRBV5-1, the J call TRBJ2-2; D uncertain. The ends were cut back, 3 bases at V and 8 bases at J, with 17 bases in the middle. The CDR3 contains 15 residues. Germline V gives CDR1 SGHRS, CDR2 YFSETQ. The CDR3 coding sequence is TGCGCCAGCAGCTATACAGATATTAGACCGGGGGAGCTGTTTTTT. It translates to CASSYTDIRPGELFF.

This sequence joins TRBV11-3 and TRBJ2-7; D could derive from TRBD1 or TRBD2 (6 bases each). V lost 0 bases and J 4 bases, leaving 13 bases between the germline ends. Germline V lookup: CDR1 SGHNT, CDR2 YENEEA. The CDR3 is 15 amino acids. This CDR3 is CASSLEAGGSYEQYF. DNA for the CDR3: TGTGCCAGCAGCTTAGAAGCCGGGGGCTCATACGAGCAGTACTTC.

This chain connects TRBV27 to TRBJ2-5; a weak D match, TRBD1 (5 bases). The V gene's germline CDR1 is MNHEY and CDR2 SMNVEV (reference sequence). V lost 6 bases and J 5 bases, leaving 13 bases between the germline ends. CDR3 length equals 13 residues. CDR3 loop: CASRPQTAETQYF. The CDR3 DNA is TGTGCCAGCAGACCTCAGACAGCGGAGACCCAGTACTTC.

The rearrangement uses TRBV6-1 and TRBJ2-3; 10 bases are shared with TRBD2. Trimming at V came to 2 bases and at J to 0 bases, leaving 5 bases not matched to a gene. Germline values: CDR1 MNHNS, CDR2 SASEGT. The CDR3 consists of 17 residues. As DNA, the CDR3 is TGTGCCAGCAGTGAAAGGGCACTAGCGGGGAGCACAGATACGCAGTATTTT. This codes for CASSERALAGSTDTQYF.

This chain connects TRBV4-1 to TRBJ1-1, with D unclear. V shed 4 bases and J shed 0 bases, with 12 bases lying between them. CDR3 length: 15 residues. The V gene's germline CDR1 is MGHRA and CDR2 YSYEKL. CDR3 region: CASSLGRTVNTEAFF. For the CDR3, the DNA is TGCGCCAGCAGCCTCGGACGGACGGTGAACACTGAAGCTTTCTTT.